A selection of T cell receptor beta chains follows, all from one sample in a study of T-cell reconstitution after alpha-beta-depleted transplantation in children. MiXCR was run by TCRdb on the PCR reads, yielding one entry per CDR3 protein. The table lists about 340,000 distinct CDR3 sequences, about 16% of them singletons, with about 41% in the top ten. This specimen consisted of PBMCs, mostly from graft donor cells, obtained 360 days after TCRalphabeta/CD19-depleted stem cell transplant. These receptor sequences come from a male patient aged 2-10 years who had a stem cell transplant for acute lymphoblastic leukemia, so the T cells may come from the graft donor. Each CDR3 is given with its conserved first and last residue. Fields, in order: D gene, J gene, V gene, CDR3 protein. A D gene is named only where the DNA matches it firmly.

NA	TRBJ2-2	TRBV14	CASSHFYRDTGELFF
TRBD2	TRBJ2-3	TRBV9	CASSPIWTSGGLDTQYF
TRBD1	TRBJ2-3	TRBV9	CASSSHPGQGSTDTQYF
TRBD2	TRBJ2-2	TRBV9	CASSPRLAKRVTGELFF
TRBD1	TRBJ2-1	TRBV27	CASSLRGQYEQFF
TRBD2	TRBJ2-1	TRBV5-1	CASALRASGAYNEQFF
TRBD2	TRBJ2-7	TRBV10-3	CAISESRTSTYEQYF
NA	TRBJ2-7	TRBV7-2	CASSDPRVGEQYF
TRBD2	TRBJ2-1	TRBV7-8	CASSERLGGRTPGANEQFF
NA	TRBJ1-5	TRBV20-1	CSANGAGDQPQHF
TRBD2	TRBJ2-1	TRBV7-8	CASSPRAGLAGRYEQFF
NA	TRBJ2-5	TRBV9	CASSGEADGRETQYF
NA	TRBJ2-1	TRBV15	CATSRGPFTGWQLLQFF
TRBD2	TRBJ2-5	TRBV5-1	CASSAGLAGVETQYF
TRBD1	TRBJ1-2	TRBV29-1	CSVGTGSYGYTF
TRBD1	TRBJ2-3	TRBV12-3/TRBV12-4	CASRLRGQADTQYF
NA	TRBJ2-5	TRBV29-1	CSAGGRGSQETQYF
NA	TRBJ2-1	TRBV20-1	CSATLGLTDNEQFF
NA	TRBJ1-5	TRBV12-3/TRBV12-4	CASRSFVPGFQQPQHF
NA	TRBJ1-4	TRBV30	CAWRGGVGEKLFF
NA	TRBJ2-7	TRBV5-1	CASSLEVWDLDYEQYF
NA	TRBJ2-7	TRBV10-2	CASLPSTTLPYEQYF
TRBD1	TRBJ1-1	TRBV12-3/TRBV12-4	CASSWTGSGITEAFF
TRBD2	TRBJ2-5	TRBV7-2	CASSLSGLAQETQYF
NA	TRBJ2-2	TRBV7-2	CASSSLGTSTGELFF
NA	TRBJ2-5	TRBV12-3/TRBV12-4	CASSFNETQYF
NA	TRBJ2-3	TRBV18	CASSPSVIAGLTDTQYF
NA	TRBJ2-3	TRBV9	CASSVDGSTDTQYF
NA	TRBJ2-2	TRBV9	CASSVGVGATNTGELFF
NA	TRBJ2-5	TRBV20-1	CSARRGEETQYF
TRBD2	TRBJ2-3	TRBV4-3	CASSQARTGRADTQYF
NA	TRBJ2-1	TRBV4-1	CASSPYQGNEQFF
NA	TRBJ1-5	TRBV6-2/TRBV6-3	CASSYSSWGRNQPQHF
NA	TRBJ2-3	TRBV4-3	CASSYAGTLTDTQYF
NA	TRBJ2-7	TRBV28	CASTPPPGQGDSYEQYF
TRBD2	TRBJ2-2	TRBV4-1	CASSQDATSGLAGELFF
NA	TRBJ2-2	TRBV9	CASSVVGSGELFF
TRBD2	TRBJ2-1	TRBV5-6	CASSLFVASGTYEQFF
NA	TRBJ1-2	TRBV9	CASSPRGAGYGYTF
TRBD2	TRBJ2-5	TRBV10-3	CAISTGLAGEVEETQYF
NA	TRBJ1-6	TRBV7-9	CASSLGGGNSPLHF
TRBD2	TRBJ2-1	TRBV7-9	CASSFWREGNNEQFF
TRBD1	TRBJ2-1	TRBV11-2	CASSLYPIGTGDNNEQFF
TRBD2	TRBJ2-1	TRBV6-1	CASSQLAGGPSDEQFF
NA	TRBJ2-7	TRBV2	CASSRELGQYF
TRBD2	TRBJ2-1	TRBV5-1	CASSLGHNGGRRDEQFF
TRBD2	TRBJ2-2	TRBV3-1	CASSQEFPPETSARNTGELFF
NA	TRBJ2-7	TRBV6-2/TRBV6-3	CASSWDGLYEQYF
NA	TRBJ2-3	TRBV28	CASSFGDQTTDTQYF
TRBD2	TRBJ2-1	TRBV12-3/TRBV12-4	CASSIGTTYNEQFF
NA	TRBJ2-1	TRBV5-1	CASSLKGEVYNEQFF
NA	TRBJ2-1	TRBV18	CATRRDEQFF
TRBD1	TRBJ2-2	TRBV12-3/TRBV12-4	CASSATGSGELFF
NA	TRBJ2-2	TRBV2	CASSWIHLNTGELFF
TRBD1	TRBJ2-2	TRBV24-1	CATRGTGANTGELFF
NA	TRBJ2-1	TRBV5-1	CASSFIEFGANEQFF
NA	TRBJ2-1	TRBV7-9	CASSPQFF
NA	TRBJ2-7	TRBV12-3/TRBV12-4	CASSSHGSSYEQYF
TRBD1	TRBJ1-6	TRBV6-1	CASQLYRGRPNSPLHF
TRBD1	TRBJ1-4	TRBV9	CASSVTGTVDEKLFF